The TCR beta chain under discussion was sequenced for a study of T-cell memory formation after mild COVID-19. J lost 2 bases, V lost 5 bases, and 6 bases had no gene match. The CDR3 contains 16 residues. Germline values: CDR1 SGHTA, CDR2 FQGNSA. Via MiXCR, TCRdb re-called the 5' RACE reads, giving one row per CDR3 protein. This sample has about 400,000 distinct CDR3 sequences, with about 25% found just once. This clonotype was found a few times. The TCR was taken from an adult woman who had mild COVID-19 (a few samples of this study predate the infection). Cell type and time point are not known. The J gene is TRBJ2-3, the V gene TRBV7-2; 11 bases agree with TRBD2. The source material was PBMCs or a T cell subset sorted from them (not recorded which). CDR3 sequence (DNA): TGTGCCAGCAGCCTACTAGCGGGAGTGAACACAGATACGCAGTATTTT. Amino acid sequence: CASSLLAGVNTDTQYF.